One and the same sample provided the 10 T cell receptor beta chains below, sequenced in a study of cytomegalovirus exposure and HLA in healthy donors listed by TCRdb under 2017. The library came from the immunoSEQ multiplex PCR assay. A mixture of 60 forward primers for TCR Vbeta segments and 13 reverse primers for TCR Jbeta segments was used in the multiplex PCR. TCRdb retrieved this table from immuneACCESS and kept in-frame rearrangements only. Not all clones are present; in checked studies, unresolved V genes account for under half, and no reason is known for the remainder. Here the sample has under 130,000 clones; about four fifths occur a single time. The ten largest clones take up roughly 1.2% of the sample. The sequenced sample consisted of PBMCs. Receptor source: a man younger than 45 in good health and CMV-seronegative.

This clone showed up just once. The CDR3 reads CASSQAAGGSDTQYF. In nucleotides, the CDR3 is TGCGCCAGCAGCCAAGCCGCGGGAGGGTCAGATACGCAGTATTTT. The rearrangement joins TRBV4-3 to TRBJ2-3; TRBD2 agrees at 9 bases. V lost 1 base and J lost 4; bases outside the gene matches: 3. CDR3 length: 15 amino acids. Germline V gene lookup returns CDR1 LGHNA and CDR2 YSLEER.

V gene TRBV7-9 combines with J gene TRBJ1-1, with TRBD1 as a possible D gene (6 bases). The germline V and J ends were trimmed by 5 bases and 1 base, with 8 bases remaining between them. This CDR3 region has 13 residues. Germline-derived CDR1 and CDR2 are SEHNR and FQNEAQ (reference sequence). CDR3 sequence: CASSQTGNTEAFF. In DNA, the CDR3 is TGTGCCAGCAGCCAGACAGGGAACACTGAAGCTTTCTTT. The entire variable domain, with the rest obtained from reference TRBV7-9 and TRBJ1-1, is as follows: DTGVSQNPRHKITKRGQNVTFRCDPISEHNRLYWYRQTLGQGPEFLTYFQNEAQLEKSRLLSDRFSAERPKGSFSTLEIQRTEQGDSAMYLCASSQTGNTEAFFGQGTRLTVV.

The chain couples TRBV7-9 to TRBJ2-5; perhaps TRBD2 as D (6 bases). This CDR3 is 16 amino acids long. V lost 4 bases and J 1 base, leaving 16 bases between the germline ends. CDR1 SEHNR and CDR2 FQNEAQ come from the germline V gene (reference sequence). The CDR3 sequence: CASSSWTGGVQETQYF. Written as DNA, the CDR3 is TGTGCCAGCAGCTCCTGGACCGGAGGGGTCCAAGAGACCCAGTACTTC.

The rearrangement links TRBV6-5 to TRBJ2-1; perhaps TRBD1 as D (6 bases). This CDR3 comprises 15 residues. CDR1 and CDR2 (germline): MNHEY, SVGAGI. V lost 5 bases and J lost 0, with 11 bases in between. CDR3: CASSPGQSSYNEQFF. CDR3 nucleotide sequence: TGTGCCAGCAGTCCCGGACAGAGCTCCTACAATGAGCAGTTCTTC.

This chain connects TRBV28 to TRBJ2-3; 9 bases map to TRBD1. Germline CDR1 MDHEN, CDR2 SYDVKM. The CDR3 is 15 amino acids. V shed 6 bases and J 1 base; nucleotides not matched to a gene: 5. As DNA, the CDR3 is TGTGCCAGCAGGCCGGGACAGGGCGGCACAGATACGCAGTATTTT. Translated, it gives CASRPGQGGTDTQYF.

The CDR3 loop reads CASSISVTSGRVTEQYF. DNA for the CDR3: TGTGCCAGTAGTATATCGGTGACTAGCGGGAGGGTCACCGAGCAGTACTTC. The chain uses TRBV19 and TRBJ2-7; 14 bases fit TRBD2. V shed 2 bases and J 6 bases; nucleotides not matched to a gene: 9. Germline CDR1 is LNHDA and CDR2 is SQIVND (reference sequence). The CDR3 consists of 17 residues. Drawing the rest from reference TRBV19 and TRBJ2-7, the complete variable domain is DGGITQSPKYLFRKEGQNVTLSCEQNLNHDAMYWYRQDPGQGLRLIYYSQIVNDFQKGDIAEGYSVSREKKESFPLTVTSAQKNPTAFYLCASSISVTSGRVTEQYFGPGTRLTVT.

The gene calls are TRBV28 and TRBJ1-4, with 11 bases fitting TRBD1. The CDR3 sequence is 15 residues long. CDR1 and CDR2 from the germline V gene are MDHEN and SYDVKM. J gave up 7 bases and V 3 bases, and 4 bases lay outside the gene matches. The CDR3: CASSFRDRGSEKLFF. Written as DNA, the CDR3 is TGTGCCAGCAGTTTCAGGGACAGGGGGAGTGAAAAACTGTTTTTT.

V usage is TRBV27 and J usage is TRBJ1-2; D is unclear. Germline loops: CDR1 MNHEY, CDR2 SMNVEV (reference sequence). Trimming shortened V by 0 bases and J by 2 bases, and 4 bases separated the two germline ends. The CDR3 extends over 13 amino acids. The CDR3 loop is CASSLSRNYGYTF. CDR3 coding DNA: TGTGCCAGCAGTTTATCCCGGAACTATGGCTACACCTTC.

J is TRBJ1-5 and V is TRBV10-2; 9 bases line up with TRBD1. This CDR3 region has 15 residues. Germline assignment: CDR1 WSHSY and CDR2 SAAADI. The V gene end was trimmed by 4 bases and the J gene end by 7 bases; junction bases not matched to a gene: 8. CDR3 DNA: TGCGCCAGCAGTGGGACAGGGGTGGTTGGACAGCCCCAGCATTTT. Its protein is CASSGTGVVGQPQHF.

The genes are TRBV27 and TRBJ2-7, with TRBD2 matching over 9 bases. This CDR3 spans 17 amino acids. Germline loops: CDR1 MNHEY, CDR2 SMNVEV (reference sequence). Trimming removed 6 bases from V and 0 bases from J; junction bases left unmatched: 12. The CDR3 loop is CASSLRAGGSSSYEQYF. DNA of the CDR3: TGTGCCAGCAGCCTTAGAGCGGGAGGCTCTAGCTCCTACGAGCAGTACTTC.